The T cell receptor (beta chain) described here comes from a study of T cells in Graves' hyperthyroidism and ophthalmopathy. The study, taken as a whole, reports: The majority of expanded thyroid clonotypes above 0.001 also appeared in blood.

Ophthalmopathy cases met thresholds of Clinical Activity Score at least 3, NOSPECS grade at least 4 and duration under 3 months. Each diagnosis drew on symptoms, thyroxine, TRAb, thyroid ultrasound and orbital computed tomography findings. The PBMCs were taken from around 10 ml of fresh peripheral blood. Germline V gene sequence: CDR1 MDHEN, CDR2 SYDVKM. Between the trimmed V and J ends, which lost 2 bases and 0 bases, there was a span of 16 bases. The length of the CDR3 is 17 residues. From RNA transcripts, TCR beta CDR3 regions were amplified. A set of HTBI primers served as the primers for a first-round RT-PCR of the TCR CDR3. TCRdb reprocessed the multiplex PCR reads via MiXCR and lists one record per CDR3 protein. This sample carries about 640,000 distinct CDR3 sequences, 20% of them seen once, and the ten largest clones take roughly a third. This clonotype has a count of ten or more. Its matching antigen is unknown.

J is TRBJ1-1 and V is TRBV28, with D maybe TRBD1 (6 bases). The clonotype originates from a man aged 30-40 years with Graves' ophthalmopathy. Sequenced input: blood. The CDR3 loop is CASSLRGGGSVNTEAFF. CDR3 DNA sequence: TGTGCCAGCAGTTTAAGGGGAGGGGGGTCGGTGAACACTGAAGCTTTCTTT.